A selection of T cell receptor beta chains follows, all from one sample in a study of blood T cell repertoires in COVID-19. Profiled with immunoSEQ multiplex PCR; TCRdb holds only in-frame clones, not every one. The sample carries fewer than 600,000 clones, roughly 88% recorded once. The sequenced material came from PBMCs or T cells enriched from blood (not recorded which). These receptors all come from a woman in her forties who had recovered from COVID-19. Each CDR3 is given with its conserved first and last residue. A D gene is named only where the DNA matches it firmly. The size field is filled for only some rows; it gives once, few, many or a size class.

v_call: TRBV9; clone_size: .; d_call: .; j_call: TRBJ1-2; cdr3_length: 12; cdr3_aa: CASSVDTGGYTF; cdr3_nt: TGTGCCAGCAGCGTAGACACGGGAGGCTACACCTTC
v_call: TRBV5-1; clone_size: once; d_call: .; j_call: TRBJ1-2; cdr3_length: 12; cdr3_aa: CASSVTGYGYTF; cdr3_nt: TGCGCCAGCAGCGTAACAGGGTACGGCTACACCTTC
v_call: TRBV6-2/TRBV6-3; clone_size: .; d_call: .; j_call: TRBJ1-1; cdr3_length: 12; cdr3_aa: CASSYELEEAFF; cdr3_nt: TGTGCCAGCAGTTATGAGCTTGAGGAAGCTTTCTTT
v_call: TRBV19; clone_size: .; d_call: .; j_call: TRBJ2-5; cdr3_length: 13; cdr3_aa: CASSLALTETQYF; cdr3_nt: TGTGCCAGTAGTTTAGCATTGACTGAGACCCAGTACTTC
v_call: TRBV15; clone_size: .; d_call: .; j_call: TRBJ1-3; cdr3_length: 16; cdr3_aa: CATSSPGLASGNTIYF; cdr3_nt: TGTGCCACCAGCAGTCCGGGACTGGCCTCTGGAAACACCATATATTTT
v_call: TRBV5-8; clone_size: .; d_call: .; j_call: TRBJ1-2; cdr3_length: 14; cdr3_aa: CASRRGREYYGYTF; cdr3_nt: TGTGCCAGCAGGCGGGGCAGGGAGTACTATGGCTACACCTTC
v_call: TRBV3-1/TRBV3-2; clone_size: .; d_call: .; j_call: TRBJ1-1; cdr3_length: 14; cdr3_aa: CASSQVEGYTEAFF; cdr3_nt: TGTGCCAGCAGCCAAGTTGAGGGATACACTGAAGCTTTCTTT
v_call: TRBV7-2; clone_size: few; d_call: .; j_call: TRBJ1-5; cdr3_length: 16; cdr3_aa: CASSLGQNMGNQPQHF; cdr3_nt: TGTGCCAGCAGCCTAGGACAGAATATGGGCAATCAGCCCCAGCATTTT
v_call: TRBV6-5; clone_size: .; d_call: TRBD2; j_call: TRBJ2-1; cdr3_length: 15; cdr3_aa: CASSWTAGVSNEQFF; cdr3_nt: TGTGCCAGCAGTTGGACAGCGGGAGTGAGCAATGAGCAGTTCTTC
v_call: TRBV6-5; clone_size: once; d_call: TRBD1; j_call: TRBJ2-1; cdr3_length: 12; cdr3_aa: CASRDRGNEQFF; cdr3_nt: TGTGCCAGCCGGGACAGGGGCAATGAGCAGTTCTTC
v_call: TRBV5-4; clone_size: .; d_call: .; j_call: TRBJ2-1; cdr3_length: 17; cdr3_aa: CASSFLGGPTTYNEQFF; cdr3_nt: TGTGCCAGCAGCTTTTTGGGCGGGCCCACCACTTACAATGAGCAGTTCTTC
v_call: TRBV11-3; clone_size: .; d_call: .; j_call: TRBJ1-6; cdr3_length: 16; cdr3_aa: CASSLGLSSYNSPLHF; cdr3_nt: TGTGCCAGCAGCCTGGGACTGAGCTCCTATAATTCACCCCTCCACTTT
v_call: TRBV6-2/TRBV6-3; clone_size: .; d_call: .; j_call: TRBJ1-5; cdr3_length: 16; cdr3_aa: CASSYPPGGADQPQHF; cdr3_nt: TGTGCCAGCAGTTACCCGCCCGGGGGGGCAGATCAGCCCCAGCATTTT
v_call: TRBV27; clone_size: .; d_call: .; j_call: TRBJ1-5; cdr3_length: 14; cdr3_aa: CASSLGGGNQPQHF; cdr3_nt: TGTGCCAGCAGTTTAGGAGGGGGCAATCAGCCCCAGCATTTT
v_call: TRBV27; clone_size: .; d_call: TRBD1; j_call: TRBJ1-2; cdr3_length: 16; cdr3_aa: CASSLGTGRNNYGYTF; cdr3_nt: TGTGCCAGCAGTTTGGGGACAGGGCGGAACAACTATGGCTACACCTTC
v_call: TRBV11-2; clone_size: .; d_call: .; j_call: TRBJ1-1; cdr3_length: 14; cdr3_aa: CASHSSGVNAEAFF; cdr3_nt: TGTGCCAGCCACTCCAGCGGGGTTAATGCTGAAGCTTTCTTT
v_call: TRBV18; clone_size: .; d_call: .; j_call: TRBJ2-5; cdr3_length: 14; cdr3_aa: CASSPQQYQETQYF; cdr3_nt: TGTGCCAGCTCACCACAACAGTACCAAGAGACCCAGTACTTC
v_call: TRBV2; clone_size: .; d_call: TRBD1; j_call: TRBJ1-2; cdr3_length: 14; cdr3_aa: CASSVNRGWNGYTF; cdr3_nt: TGTGCCAGCAGTGTTAACAGGGGATGGAATGGCTACACCTTC
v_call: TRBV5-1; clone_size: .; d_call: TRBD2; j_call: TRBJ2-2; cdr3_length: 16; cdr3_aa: CASSKTSGRAGGELFF; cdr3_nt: TGCGCCAGCAGCAAAACTAGCGGGAGGGCCGGCGGGGAGCTGTTTTTT
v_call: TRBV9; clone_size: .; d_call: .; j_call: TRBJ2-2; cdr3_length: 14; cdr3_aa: CASSVDSVVGELFF; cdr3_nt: TGTGCCAGCAGCGTAGACTCCGTGGTCGGGGAGCTGTTTTTT
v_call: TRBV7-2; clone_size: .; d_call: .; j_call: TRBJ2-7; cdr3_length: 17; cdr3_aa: CASSFQLLRQSSYEQYF; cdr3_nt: TGTGCCAGCAGCTTCCAACTACTTCGACAGAGCTCCTACGAGCAGTACTTC
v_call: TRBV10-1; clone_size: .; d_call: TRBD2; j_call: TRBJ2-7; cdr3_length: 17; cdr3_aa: CASSDRGLAGHYYEQYF; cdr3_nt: TGCGCCAGCAGTGATAGGGGACTAGCGGGCCACTACTACGAGCAGTACTTC
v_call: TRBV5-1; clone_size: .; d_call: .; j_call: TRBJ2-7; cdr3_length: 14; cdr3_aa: CASSLAPPSDEQYF; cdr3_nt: TGCGCCAGCAGCTTGGCCCCCCCGTCGGACGAGCAGTACTTC
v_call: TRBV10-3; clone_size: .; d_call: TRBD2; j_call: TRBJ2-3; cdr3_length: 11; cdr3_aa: CAHGGRDTQYF; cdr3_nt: TGTGCTCACGGGGGGAGGGATACGCAGTATTTT
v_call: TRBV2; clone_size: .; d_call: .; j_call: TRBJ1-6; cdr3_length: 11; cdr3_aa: CASTEYSPLHF; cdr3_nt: TGTGCCAGCACGGAGTATTCACCCCTCCACTTT
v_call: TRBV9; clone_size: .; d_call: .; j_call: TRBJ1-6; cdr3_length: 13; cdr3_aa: CASSVTGDSPLHF; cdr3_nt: TGTGCCAGCAGCGTAACAGGAGATTCACCCCTCCACTTT
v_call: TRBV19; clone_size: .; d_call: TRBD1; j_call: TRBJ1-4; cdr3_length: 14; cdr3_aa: CASSINRGLEKLFF; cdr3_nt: TGTGCCAGTAGTATAAACAGGGGGCTTGAAAAACTGTTTTTT
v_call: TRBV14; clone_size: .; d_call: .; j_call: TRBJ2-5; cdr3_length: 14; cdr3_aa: CASSQVTGRETQYF; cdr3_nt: TGTGCCAGCAGCCAAGTTACAGGGAGAGAGACCCAGTACTTC
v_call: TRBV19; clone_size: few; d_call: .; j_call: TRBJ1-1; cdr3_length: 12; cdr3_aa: CASSTTQGEAFF; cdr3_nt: TGTGCCAGTAGTACCACACAGGGTGAAGCTTTCTTT
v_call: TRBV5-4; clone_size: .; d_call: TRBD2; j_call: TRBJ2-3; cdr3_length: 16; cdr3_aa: CASSSGLAGGTDTQYF; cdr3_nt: TGTGCCAGCAGCTCCGGGCTAGCGGGAGGCACAGATACGCAGTATTTT
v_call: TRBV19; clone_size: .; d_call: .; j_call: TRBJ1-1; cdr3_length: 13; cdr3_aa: CASSTYSQGEAFF; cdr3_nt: TGTGCCAGTAGTACGTACTCGCAGGGAGAAGCTTTCTTT
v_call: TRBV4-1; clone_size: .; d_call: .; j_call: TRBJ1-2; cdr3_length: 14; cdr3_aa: CASSRSDSFYGYTF; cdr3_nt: TGCGCCAGCAGCCGCTCGGACAGCTTCTATGGCTACACCTTC
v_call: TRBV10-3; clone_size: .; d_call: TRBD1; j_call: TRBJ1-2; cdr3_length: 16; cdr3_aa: CAISEGGTGDLYGYTF; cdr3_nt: TGTGCCATCAGTGAGGGAGGGACAGGGGATCTCTATGGCTACACCTTC
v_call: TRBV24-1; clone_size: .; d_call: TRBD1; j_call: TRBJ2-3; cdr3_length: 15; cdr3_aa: CATSDGTASTDTQYF; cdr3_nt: TGTGCCACCAGTGATGGGACAGCTAGCACAGATACGCAGTATTTT
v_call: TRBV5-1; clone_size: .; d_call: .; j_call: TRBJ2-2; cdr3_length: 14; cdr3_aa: CASVGQEGGGELFF; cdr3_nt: TGCGCCAGTGTGGGCCAGGAAGGGGGCGGGGAGCTGTTTTTT
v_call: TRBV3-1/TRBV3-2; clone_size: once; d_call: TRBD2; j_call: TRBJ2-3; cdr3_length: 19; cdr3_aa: CASSQVRLAGAGGTDTQYF; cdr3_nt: TGTGCCAGCAGCCAAGTCCGACTAGCGGGAGCAGGGGGTACAGATACGCAGTATTTT
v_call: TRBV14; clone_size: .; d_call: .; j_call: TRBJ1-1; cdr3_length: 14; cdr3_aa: CASSQVPTGTEAFF; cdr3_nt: TGTGCCAGCAGCCAAGTACCTACAGGCACTGAAGCTTTCTTT
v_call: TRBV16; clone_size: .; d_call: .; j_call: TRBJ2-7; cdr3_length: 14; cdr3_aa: CASSQGEGGYEQYF; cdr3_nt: TGTGCCAGCAGCCAAGGGGAGGGGGGCTACGAGCAGTACTTC
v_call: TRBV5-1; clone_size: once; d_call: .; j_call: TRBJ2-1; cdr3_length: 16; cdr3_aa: CASSLNPTSSYNEQFF; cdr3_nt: TGCGCCAGCAGTTTGAACCCGACTAGCTCCTACAATGAGCAGTTCTTC
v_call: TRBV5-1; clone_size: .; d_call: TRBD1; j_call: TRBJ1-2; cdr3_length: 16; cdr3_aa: CASSLDRQGKGYGYTF; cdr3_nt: TGCGCCAGCAGCTTGGACCGACAGGGGAAAGGTTATGGCTACACCTTC
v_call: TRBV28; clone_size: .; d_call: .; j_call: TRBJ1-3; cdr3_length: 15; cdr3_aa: CASSPPGAGGNTIYF; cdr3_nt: TGTGCCAGCAGTCCGCCAGGGGCCGGCGGAAACACCATATATTTT
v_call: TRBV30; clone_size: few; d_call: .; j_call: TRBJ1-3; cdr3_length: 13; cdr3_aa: CAWDSNSGNTIYF; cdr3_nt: TGTGCCTGGGACAGCAACTCTGGAAACACCATATATTTT
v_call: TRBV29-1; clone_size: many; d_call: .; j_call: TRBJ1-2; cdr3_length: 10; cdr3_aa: CSVDSGGYTF; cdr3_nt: TGCAGCGTTGATTCCGGGGGCTACACCTTC
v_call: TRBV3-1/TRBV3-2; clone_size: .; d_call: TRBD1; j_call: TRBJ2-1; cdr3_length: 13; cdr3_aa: CASSHDRQGRQFF; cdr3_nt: TGTGCCAGCAGCCACGACCGACAGGGTCGACAGTTCTTC
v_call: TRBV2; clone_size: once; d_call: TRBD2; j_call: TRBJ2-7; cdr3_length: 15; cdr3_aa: CASTPGSGSPHEQYF; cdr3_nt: TGTGCCAGCACGCCGGGCAGCGGGAGTCCCCACGAGCAGTACTTC
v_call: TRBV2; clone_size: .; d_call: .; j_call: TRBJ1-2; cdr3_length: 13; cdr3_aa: CASSERGGFGYTF; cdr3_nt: TGTGCCAGCAGTGAAAGGGGGGGCTTTGGCTACACCTTC
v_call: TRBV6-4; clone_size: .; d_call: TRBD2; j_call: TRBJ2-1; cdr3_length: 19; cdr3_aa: CASSDSKLAGGPNYNEQFF; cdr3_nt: TGTGCCAGCAGTGACTCGAAACTAGCGGGAGGCCCCAATTACAATGAGCAGTTCTTC
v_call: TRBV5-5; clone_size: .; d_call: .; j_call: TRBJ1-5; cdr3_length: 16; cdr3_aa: CASSLGGVYGNQPQHF; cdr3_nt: TGTGCCAGCAGCTTGGGCGGGGTATATGGCAATCAGCCCCAGCATTTT
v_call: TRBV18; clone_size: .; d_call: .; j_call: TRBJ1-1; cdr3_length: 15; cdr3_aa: CASSPSSMDRVDAFF; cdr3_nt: TGTGCCAGCTCCCCAAGTAGCATGGACAGAGTAGACGCTTTCTTT
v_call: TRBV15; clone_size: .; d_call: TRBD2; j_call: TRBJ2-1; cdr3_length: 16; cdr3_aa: CATSPILAGGFNEQFF; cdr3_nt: TGTGCCACCAGCCCAATACTAGCGGGAGGGTTCAATGAGCAGTTCTTC
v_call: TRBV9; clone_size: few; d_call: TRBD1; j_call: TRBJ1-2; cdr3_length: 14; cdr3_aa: CASSVEWTGDGYTF; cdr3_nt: TGTGCCAGCAGCGTAGAGTGGACAGGGGATGGCTACACCTTC
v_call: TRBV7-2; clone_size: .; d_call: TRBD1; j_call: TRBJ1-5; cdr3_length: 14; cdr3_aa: CASSFRQGDQPQHF; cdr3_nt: TGTGCCAGCAGCTTCCGACAGGGGGATCAGCCCCAGCATTTT
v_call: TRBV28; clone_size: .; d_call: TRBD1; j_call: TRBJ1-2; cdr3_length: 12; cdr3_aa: CASRDQGAGYTF; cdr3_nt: TGTGCCAGCAGAGACCAGGGGGCTGGCTACACCTTC
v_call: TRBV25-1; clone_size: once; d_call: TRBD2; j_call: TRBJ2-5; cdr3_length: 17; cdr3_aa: CASSDPNSGRAQETQYF; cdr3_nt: TGTGCCAGCAGTGACCCAAATAGCGGGAGGGCCCAAGAGACCCAGTACTTC
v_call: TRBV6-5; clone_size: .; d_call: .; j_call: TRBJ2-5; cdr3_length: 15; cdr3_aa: CASSRNQGFGETQYF; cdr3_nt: TGTGCCAGCAGCCGTAACCAGGGTTTCGGGGAGACCCAGTACTTC
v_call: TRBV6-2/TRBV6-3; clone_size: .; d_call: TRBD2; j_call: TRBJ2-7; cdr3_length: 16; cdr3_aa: CASSYAYSGSTYEQYF; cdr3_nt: TGTGCCAGCAGTTACGCCTATAGCGGGAGTACCTACGAGCAGTACTTC
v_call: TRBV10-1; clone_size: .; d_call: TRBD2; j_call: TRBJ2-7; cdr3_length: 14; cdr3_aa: CASSHREDSYEQYF; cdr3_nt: TGCGCCAGCAGCCACCGGGAGGACTCCTACGAGCAGTACTTC
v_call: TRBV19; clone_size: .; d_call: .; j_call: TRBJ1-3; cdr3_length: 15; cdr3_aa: CASSSVDSLGNTIYF; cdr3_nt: TGTGCCAGTAGCTCTGTCGACAGTCTGGGAAACACCATATATTTT
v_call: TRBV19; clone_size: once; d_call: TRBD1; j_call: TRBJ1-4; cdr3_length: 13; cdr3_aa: CATGTGGGEKLFF; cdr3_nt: TGTGCCACAGGGACAGGGGGCGGCGAAAAACTGTTTTTT
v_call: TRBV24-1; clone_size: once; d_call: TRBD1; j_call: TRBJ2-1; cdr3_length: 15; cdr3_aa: CATSDFGRGRGEQFF; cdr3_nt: TGTGCCACCAGTGATTTCGGTAGGGGGCGCGGTGAGCAGTTCTTC